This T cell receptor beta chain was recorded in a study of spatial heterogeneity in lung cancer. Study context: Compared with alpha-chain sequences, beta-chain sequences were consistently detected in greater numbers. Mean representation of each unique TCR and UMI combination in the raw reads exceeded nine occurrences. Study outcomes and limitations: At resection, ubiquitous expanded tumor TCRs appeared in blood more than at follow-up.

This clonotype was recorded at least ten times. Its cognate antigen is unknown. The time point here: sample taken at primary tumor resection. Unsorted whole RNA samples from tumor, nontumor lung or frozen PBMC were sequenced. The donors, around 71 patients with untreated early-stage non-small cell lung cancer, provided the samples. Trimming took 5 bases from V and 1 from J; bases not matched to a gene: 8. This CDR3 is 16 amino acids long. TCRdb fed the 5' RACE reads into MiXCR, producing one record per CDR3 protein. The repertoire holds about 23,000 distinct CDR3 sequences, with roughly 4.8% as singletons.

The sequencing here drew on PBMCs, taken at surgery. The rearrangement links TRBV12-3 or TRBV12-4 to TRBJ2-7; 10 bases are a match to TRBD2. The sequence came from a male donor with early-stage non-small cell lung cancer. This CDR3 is CASSGSRLAGSYEQYF. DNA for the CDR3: TGTGCCAGCAGTGGATCTCGACTAGCGGGTTCCTACGAGCAGTACTTC.